This is a list of T cell receptor beta chains from one sample in a study of neurological immune-mediated disorders. TCRdb re-analysed the 5' RACE reads in MiXCR, keeping a single row per CDR3 protein. The sample gives about 46,000 distinct CDR3 sequences, under 13% of which show up once; 5.3% is in the top ten. What was sequenced was PBMCs. These receptor sequences come from a man in his 70s with HTLV-1-associated myelopathy (HAM/TSP). CDR3s include the opening cysteine and the closing phenylalanine or tryptophan. A D gene is named only where the DNA matches it firmly. For some rows the clone size is stated as once, few or many, or as a class when expanded; others skip it.

j_gene | abundance | d_gene | len | v_gene | CDR3nt | CDR3aa
TRBJ2-3 | many | TRBD2 | 19 | TRBV20-1 | TGCAGTGCTAGGGACAACCCGGGACTAGCGGGAACGTACACAGATACGCAGTATTTT | CSARDNPGLAGTYTDTQYF
TRBJ2-2 | many | - | 13 | TRBV5-1 | TGCGCCAGCGCAGCTAGTAACACCGGGGAGCTGTTTTTT | CASAASNTGELFF
TRBJ2-7 | - | - | 14 | TRBV12-3/TRBV12-4 | TGTGCCAGCAGTTTAGGGACAGCCCTTTACGAGCAGTACTTC | CASSLGTALYEQYF
TRBJ2-2 | many | - | 13 | TRBV6-2/TRBV6-3 | TGTGCCAGCTTCTATGGGCACACCGGGGAGCTGTTTTTT | CASFYGHTGELFF
TRBJ1-3 | many | - | 13 | TRBV27 | TGTGCCAGCAGACGTCATTCTGGAAACACCATATATTTT | CASRRHSGNTIYF
TRBJ1-1 | many | - | 11 | TRBV5-1 | TGCGCCAGCAGCTTGGAGGGCGAAGCTTTCTTT | CASSLEGEAFF
TRBJ1-5 | - | - | 13 | TRBV18 | TGTGCCAGCTCACCCCGCGATTCGGAGCCCCAGCATTTT | CASSPRDSEPQHF
TRBJ2-1 | many | TRBD2 | 16 | TRBV5-1 | TGCGCCAGCAGCCTTGGGACTAGCGGGAGGAATAGGGAGCAGTTCTTC | CASSLGTSGRNREQFF
TRBJ2-1 | few | - | 14 | TRBV12-3/TRBV12-4 | TGTGCCAGCAAACCACTGGGGGGTAACAATGAGCAGTTCTTC | CASKPLGGNNEQFF
TRBJ2-7 | many | - | 15 | TRBV7-2 | TGTGCCAGCAGCACCCAACGACGGCTCTCCTACGAGCAGTACTTC | CASSTQRRLSYEQYF
TRBJ2-1 | many | TRBD2 | 15 | TRBV7-9 | TGTGCCAGCAGCTTAGCCGGGACTAGCAGGAATGAGCAGTTCTTC | CASSLAGTSRNEQFF
TRBJ2-1 | - | - | 11 | TRBV4-1 | TGCGCCAGCAGCACTCGGAATGAGCAGTTATTC | CASSTRNEQLF
TRBJ1-6 | many | TRBD1 | 15 | TRBV10-3 | TGTGCCATCAGTGACGAGACAGGGTCCAATTCACCCCTCCACTTT | CAISDETGSNSPLHF
TRBJ2-1 | many | - | 13 | TRBV28 | TGTGCCAGCAGCTCCCTCGGCCGAAGGGAGCAGTTCTTC | CASSSLGRREQFF
TRBJ2-1 | many | - | 12 | TRBV5-1 | TGCGCCAGCAGCCTCCCATACAATGAGCAGTTCTTC | CASSLPYNEQFF
TRBJ1-3 | many | - | 15 | TRBV5-5 | TGTGCCAGCAGCTTGGGCGACAGCTCTGGAAACACCATATATTTT | CASSLGDSSGNTIYF
TRBJ2-7 | few | - | 15 | TRBV15 | TGTGCCACCAGCAGAGATATCGGGAGCTCCTACGAGCAGTACTTC | CATSRDIGSSYEQYF
TRBJ2-1 | few | - | 15 | TRBV7-3 | TGTGCCAGCAGCCCACTACGATCTACAAACAATGAGCAGTTCTTC | CASSPLRSTNNEQFF
TRBJ2-1 | once | TRBD1 | 20 | TRBV27 | TGTGCCAGCAGAGCACCTGGGACAGATTACTTCTTTAGCTCCTACAATGAGCAGTTCTTC | CASRAPGTDYFFSSYNEQFF
TRBJ2-2 | many | TRBD1 | 16 | TRBV5-1 | TGCGCCAGCAGCGCGACGACAGGGGTGTTGACCGGGGAGCTGTTTTTT | CASSATTGVLTGELFF
TRBJ2-3 | many | TRBD2 | 16 | TRBV20-1 | TGCAGTGCTAGGCGGGGGGGTAGCACGAGCACAGATACGCAGTATTTT | CSARRGGSTSTDTQYF
TRBJ2-1 | many | - | 14 | TRBV3-1 | TGTGCCAGCAGCCCTTGGGCGGGGAGACGGGAGCAGTTCTTC | CASSPWAGRREQFF
TRBJ2-7 | many | - | 13 | TRBV19 | TGTGCCAGTAGTTGGAGGGACTCCTACGAGCAGTACTTC | CASSWRDSYEQYF
TRBJ2-7 | many | - | 14 | TRBV12-3/TRBV12-4 | TGTGCCAGCAGTCCCGGACACTACTCCTACGAGCAGTACTTC | CASSPGHYSYEQYF
TRBJ2-7 | - | - | 11 | TRBV10-3 | TGTGCCACCTTGGAAAGCTACGAGCAGTACTTC | CATLESYEQYF
TRBJ2-7 | many | TRBD2 | 16 | TRBV5-5 | TGTGCCAGCAGCTTAAGATTAGCGGGAGCGGGCTACGAGCAGTACTTC | CASSLRLAGAGYEQYF
TRBJ2-7 | many | TRBD1 | 14 | TRBV12-3/TRBV12-4 | TGTGCCAGCAGTGGACAGGGAATGTCCTACGAGCAGTACTTC | CASSGQGMSYEQYF
TRBJ2-7 | many | - | 11 | TRBV7-2 | TGTGCCAGCAGCCGCGACTACGAGCAGTACTTC | CASSRDYEQYF
TRBJ2-5 | few | - | 15 | TRBV20-1 | TGCAGTGCAGAAGGGAACAGGGCCCAAGAAGAGACCCAGTACTTC | CSAEGNRAQEETQYF
TRBJ1-2 | many | - | 14 | TRBV4-2 | TGTGCCAGCAGCCAAGAAGTGGGGGCTTATGGCTACACCTTC | CASSQEVGAYGYTF
TRBJ1-1 | many | - | 14 | TRBV20-1 | TGCAGTGCGCCAAGCGGAGAGCGGAACACTGAAGCTTTCTTT | CSAPSGERNTEAFF
TRBJ2-7 | many | - | 12 | TRBV7-9 | TGTGCCAGCAGCTTATCTGTCTACGAGCAGTACTTC | CASSLSVYEQYF
TRBJ1-5 | many | TRBD1 | 14 | TRBV7-2 | TGTGCCAGCAGCCTACGACAGGGCGGTCAGCCCCAGCATTTT | CASSLRQGGQPQHF
TRBJ2-3 | many | TRBD2 | 15 | TRBV9 | TGTGCCAGCAGCGAGCTAGCGGGCGGCACAGATACGCAGTATTTT | CASSELAGGTDTQYF
TRBJ1-1 | many | TRBD1 | 16 | TRBV28 | TGTGCCAGCAGTTTAGGGGACAGGGGCCGGAACACTGAAGCTTTCTTT | CASSLGDRGRNTEAFF